This paragraph covers one T cell receptor (beta chain) sequence. Antigen: not known. The PCR contained 60 Vbeta and 13 Jbeta primers. Profiling relied on immunoSEQ multiplex PCR, and the TCRdb table lists in-frame clones only, not all of them. The sample holds 90,000 to 150,000 clones; more than 65% are singletons and the top ten take roughly 9.7%. The entry originates in a study of cytomegalovirus exposure and HLA in healthy donors. Whole-study results and caveats: Another analysis was done later, and it associated more than 15,000 TCR beta sequences with HLA alleles at 0.05 false discovery rate. Most TCR sequences were uncommon, yet certain public TCRs appeared in many donors.

CDR1 is SGDLS and CDR2 is YYNGEE in the germline V gene. Trimming took 0 bases from V and 5 from J, leaving 6 bases between them. The CDR3 spans 13 residues. This TCR was recovered from a man aged 35-49 years in good health and CMV-seropositive. This sequence joins TRBV9 and TRBJ2-1, with D uncertain. Sequencing was carried out using PBMCs. The CDR3 region has the DNA TGTGCCAGCAGCGTAGTCCTAAACAATGAGCAGTTCTTC. This codes for CASSVVLNNEQFF.